Each of the 4 T cell receptor beta chains below was sequenced from the same sample in a study of cytomegalovirus exposure and HLA in healthy donors. In the PCR, 60 Vbeta and 13 Jbeta primers were used. Sequenced by immunoSEQ multiplex PCR; TCRdb stores in-frame clones only, minus some. The data hold 120,000 to 150,000 clones, with roughly 73% observed a single time. The sequenced sample consisted of PBMCs. The receptors shown here come from a human donor in good health.

This clone was seen a handful of times. This rearrangement joins TRBV7-6 to TRBJ2-2; D uncertain. CDR3 length: 11 amino acids. V lost 5 bases and J 5 bases, leaving 3 bases between the germline ends. CDR1 and CDR2 (germline): SGHVS, FNYEAQ. CDR3 in amino acids: CASSLTGELFF. CDR3 coding DNA: TGTGCCAGCAGCCTTACCGGGGAGCTGTTTTTT.

V and J are TRBV28 and TRBJ1-1; D uncertain. V was trimmed by 6 bases and J by 0 bases, leaving 14 bases between them. Germline CDR1 and CDR2: MDHEN and SYDVKM. This CDR3 has 15 residues. The CDR3 DNA sequence: TGTGCCAGCAGCCCCCCGACAAATCTGAACACTGAAGCTTTCTTT. Amino acids: CASSPPTNLNTEAFF.

The chain has TRBV9 and TRBJ2-2; TRBD1 might be the D (5 bases). Trimming pared 1 base from V and 1 base from J, leaving 17 bases between. From germline, CDR1 is SGDLS and CDR2 YYNGEE. The CDR3 loop spans 18 amino acids. The CDR3 region is CASSVTANGDRNTGELFF. CDR3 DNA sequence: TGTGCCAGCAGCGTAACCGCAAACGGAGACAGGAACACCGGGGAGCTGTTTTTT.

V gene TRBV4-2 combines with J gene TRBJ2-1, with 10 bases that match TRBD2. Germline trimming cut 0 bases from V and 10 bases from J; bases unmatched to any gene: 6. The CDR3 has 15 residues. From germline, CDR1 is LGHNA and CDR2 YNFKEQ. The CDR3 is CASSQDISGRDEQFF. DNA of the CDR3: TGTGCCAGCAGCCAAGATATCAGCGGGAGGGACGAGCAGTTCTTC.